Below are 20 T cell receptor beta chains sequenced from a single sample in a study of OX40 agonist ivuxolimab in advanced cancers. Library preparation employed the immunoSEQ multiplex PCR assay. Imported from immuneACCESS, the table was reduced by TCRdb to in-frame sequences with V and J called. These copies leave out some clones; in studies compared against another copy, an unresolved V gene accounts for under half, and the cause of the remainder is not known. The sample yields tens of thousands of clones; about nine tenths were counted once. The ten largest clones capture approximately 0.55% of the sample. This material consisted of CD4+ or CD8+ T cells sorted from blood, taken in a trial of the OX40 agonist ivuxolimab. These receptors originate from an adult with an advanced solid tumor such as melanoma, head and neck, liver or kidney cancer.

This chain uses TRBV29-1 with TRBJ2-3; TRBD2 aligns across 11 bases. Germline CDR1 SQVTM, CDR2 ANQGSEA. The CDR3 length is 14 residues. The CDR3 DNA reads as TGCAGTAAAAATAGCGGGAGGGCGGGAGATACGCAGTATTTT. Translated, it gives CSKNSGRAGDTQYF.

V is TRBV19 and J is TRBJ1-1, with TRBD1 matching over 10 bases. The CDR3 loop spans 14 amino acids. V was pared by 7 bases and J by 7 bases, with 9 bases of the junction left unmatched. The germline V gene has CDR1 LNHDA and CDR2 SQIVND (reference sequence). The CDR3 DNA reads TGTGCCAGTACCCAGACAGGGGGCGGGGGTGAAGCTTTCTTT. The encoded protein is CASTQTGGGGEAFF.

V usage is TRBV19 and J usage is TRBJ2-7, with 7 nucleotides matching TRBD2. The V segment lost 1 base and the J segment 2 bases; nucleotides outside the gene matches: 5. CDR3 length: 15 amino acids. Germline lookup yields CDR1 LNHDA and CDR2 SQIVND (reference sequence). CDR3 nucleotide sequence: TGTGCCAGTAGTATAGGTAGCGGGTCACCCTACGAGCAGTACTTC. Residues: CASSIGSGSPYEQYF.

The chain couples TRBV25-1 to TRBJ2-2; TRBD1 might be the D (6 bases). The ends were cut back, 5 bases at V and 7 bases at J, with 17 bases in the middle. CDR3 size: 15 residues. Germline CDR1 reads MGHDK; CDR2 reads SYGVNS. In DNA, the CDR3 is TGTGCCAGCAGTCGTATGGGGGCGCGGAACGGGGAGCTGTTTTTT. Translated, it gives CASSRMGARNGELFF.

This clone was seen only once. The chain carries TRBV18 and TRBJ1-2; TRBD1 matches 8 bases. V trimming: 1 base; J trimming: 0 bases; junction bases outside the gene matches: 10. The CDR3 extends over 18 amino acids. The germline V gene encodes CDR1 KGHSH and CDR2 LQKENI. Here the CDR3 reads CASSPLLGQGRSNYGYTF. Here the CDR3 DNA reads TGTGCCAGCTCACCACTCCTCGGACAGGGTAGATCTAACTATGGCTACACCTTC.

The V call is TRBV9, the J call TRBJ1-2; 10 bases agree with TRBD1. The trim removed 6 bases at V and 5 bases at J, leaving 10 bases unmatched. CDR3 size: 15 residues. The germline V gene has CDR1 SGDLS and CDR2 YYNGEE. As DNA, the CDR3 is TGTGCCAGCACGCGAGGGACAGGGGAAGGTTATGGCTACACCTTC. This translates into CASTRGTGEGYGYTF.

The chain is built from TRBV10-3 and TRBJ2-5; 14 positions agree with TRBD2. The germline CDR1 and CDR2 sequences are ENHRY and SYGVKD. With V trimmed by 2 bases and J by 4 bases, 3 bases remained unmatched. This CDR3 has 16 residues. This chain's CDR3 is CAISEPGLAGGETQYF. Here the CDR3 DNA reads TGTGCCATCAGTGAGCCTGGACTAGCGGGGGGAGAGACCCAGTACTTC.

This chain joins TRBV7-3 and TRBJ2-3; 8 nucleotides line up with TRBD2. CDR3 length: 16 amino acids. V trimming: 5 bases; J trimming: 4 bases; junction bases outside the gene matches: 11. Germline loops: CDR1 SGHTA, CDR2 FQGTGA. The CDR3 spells CASSLRGGQPPDTQYF. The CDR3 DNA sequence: TGTGCCAGCAGCCTCCGGGGGGGCCAGCCCCCAGATACGCAGTATTTT.

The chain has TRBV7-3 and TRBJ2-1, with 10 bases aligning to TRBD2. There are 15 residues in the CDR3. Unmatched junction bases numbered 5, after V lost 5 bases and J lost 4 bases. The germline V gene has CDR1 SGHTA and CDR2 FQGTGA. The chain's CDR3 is CASSRNSGRYNEQFF. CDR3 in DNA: TGTGCCAGCAGCAGAAATAGCGGGAGGTACAATGAGCAGTTCTTC.

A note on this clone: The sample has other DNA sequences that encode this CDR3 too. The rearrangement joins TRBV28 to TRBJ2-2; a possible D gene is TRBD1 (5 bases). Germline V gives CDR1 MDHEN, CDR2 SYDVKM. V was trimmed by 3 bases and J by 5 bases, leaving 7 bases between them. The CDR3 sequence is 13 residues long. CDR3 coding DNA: TGTGCCAGCAGTTTGTCAGGGACCGGGGAGCTGTTTTTT. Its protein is CASSLSGTGELFF.

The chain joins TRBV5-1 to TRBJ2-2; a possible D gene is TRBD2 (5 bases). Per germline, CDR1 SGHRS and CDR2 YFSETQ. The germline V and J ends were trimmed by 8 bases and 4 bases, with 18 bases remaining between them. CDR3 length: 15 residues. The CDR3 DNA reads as TGCGCCAGTAGCGCTCTTGAGATTGGCACCGGGGAGCTGTTTTTT. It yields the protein CASSALEIGTGELFF.

As DNA, the CDR3 is TGTGCCAGCAGCCTTGTCGGCTCTGGGGCCAACGTCCTGACTTTC. Encoded protein: CASSLVGSGANVLTF. The V gene is TRBV7-8, the J gene TRBJ2-6; the D is unclear. This CDR3 comprises 15 residues. Trimming left V 5 bases short and J 0 bases short, with 8 bases between. CDR1 is SGHVS, CDR2 FQNEAQ, per germline. Complete variable domain (other parts from reference TRBV7-8 and TRBJ2-6): GAGVSQSPRYKVAKRGQDVALRCDPISGHVSLFWYQQALGQGPEFLTYFQNEAQLDKSGLPSDRFFAERPEGSVSTLKIQRTQQEDSAVYLCASSLVGSGANVLTFGAGSRLTVL.

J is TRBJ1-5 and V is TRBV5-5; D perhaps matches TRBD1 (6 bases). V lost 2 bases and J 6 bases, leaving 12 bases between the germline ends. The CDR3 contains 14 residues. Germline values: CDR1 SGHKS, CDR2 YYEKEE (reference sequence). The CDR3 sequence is CASSLQGRGQPQHF. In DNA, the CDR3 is TGTGCCAGCAGCTTACAGGGACGGGGTCAGCCCCAGCATTTT.

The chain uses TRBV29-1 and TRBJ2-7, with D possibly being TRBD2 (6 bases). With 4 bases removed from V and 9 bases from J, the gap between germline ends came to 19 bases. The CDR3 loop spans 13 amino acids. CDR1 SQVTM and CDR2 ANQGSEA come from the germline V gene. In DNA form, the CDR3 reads TGCAGCGTTGTGGAGGGCCCCCCAGGGAGGCAGTACTTC. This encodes CSVVEGPPGRQYF.

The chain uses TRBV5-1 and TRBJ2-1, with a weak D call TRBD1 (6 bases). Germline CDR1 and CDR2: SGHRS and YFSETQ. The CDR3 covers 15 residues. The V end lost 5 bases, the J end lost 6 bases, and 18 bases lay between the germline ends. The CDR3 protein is CASSTQVPQGNEQFF. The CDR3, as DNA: TGCGCCAGCAGTACTCAAGTCCCACAGGGCAATGAGCAGTTCTTC.

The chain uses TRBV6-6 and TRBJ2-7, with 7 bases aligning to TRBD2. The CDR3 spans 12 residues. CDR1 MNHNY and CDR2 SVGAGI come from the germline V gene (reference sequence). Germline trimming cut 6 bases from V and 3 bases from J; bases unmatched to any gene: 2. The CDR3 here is CASRSGNYEQYF. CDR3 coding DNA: TGTGCCAGCAGAAGCGGGAACTACGAGCAGTACTTC.

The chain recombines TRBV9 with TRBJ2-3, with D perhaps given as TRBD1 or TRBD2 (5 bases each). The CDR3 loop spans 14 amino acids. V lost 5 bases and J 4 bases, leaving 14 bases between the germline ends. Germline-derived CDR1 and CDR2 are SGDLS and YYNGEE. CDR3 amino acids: CASSAIGGADTQYF. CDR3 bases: TGTGCCAGCAGTGCGATTGGGGGTGCAGATACGCAGTATTTT.

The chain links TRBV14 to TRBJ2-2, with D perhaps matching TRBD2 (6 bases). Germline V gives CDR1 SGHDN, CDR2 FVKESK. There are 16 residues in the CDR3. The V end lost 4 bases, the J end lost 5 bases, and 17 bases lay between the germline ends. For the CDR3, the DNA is TGTGCCAGCAGCCTGGGACTGAGACGGGGGACCGGGGAGCTGTTTTTT. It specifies CASSLGLRRGTGELFF.

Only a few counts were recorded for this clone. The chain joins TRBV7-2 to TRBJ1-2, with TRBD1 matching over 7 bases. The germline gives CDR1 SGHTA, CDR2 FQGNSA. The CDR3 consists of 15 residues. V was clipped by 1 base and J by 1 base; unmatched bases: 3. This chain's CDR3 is CASSLGQGGNYGYTF. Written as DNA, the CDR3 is TGTGCCAGCAGCTTAGGACAGGGTGGTAACTATGGCTACACCTTC.

In DNA, the CDR3 is TGTGCCAGCAGCTTAGTGTCAGGACCCCTCGTCTATGGCTACACCTTC. This gives the protein CASSLVSGPLVYGYTF. The J gene is TRBJ1-2, the V gene TRBV7-8; D gene unclear. The CDR3 runs 16 residues. Germline loops: CDR1 SGHVS, CDR2 FQNEAQ. The germline V and J ends were trimmed by 1 base and 4 bases, with 16 bases remaining between them.